This TCR beta chain derives from a study of CD8 T cell repertoires and HIV-1 epitope variants. Study in general: Twenty-five autologous and known Gag and Nef epitope variant peptides each stimulated T cells separately. Controls were a CMV, EBV and flu pool, Ebola AY9, and no peptide.

J was trimmed by 4 bases and V by 3 bases; bases with no gene match: 11. CDR1 is SGHDT and CDR2 is YYEEEE in the germline V gene. The CDR3 has 17 amino acids. TCR beta CDR3 was sequenced at survey depth on immunoSEQ. Data came from immunoSEQ multiplex PCR; TCRdb stores just in-frame clones and leaves some out. The repertoire includes about 95,000 clones, roughly four fifths of them detected once, and 20% to 30% sits in the top ten. The clonotype originates from a male donor with HIV. The V and J genes are TRBV5-6 and TRBJ2-1, with TRBD2 matching over 9 bases. The sequencing sample was made of uncultured baseline CD8+ T cells from peripheral blood mononuclear cells (PBMCs). Here the CDR3 reads CASSSALTSGEYNEQFF. As DNA, the CDR3 is TGTGCCAGCAGCTCGGCCTTGACTAGCGGAGAATACAATGAGCAGTTCTTC.